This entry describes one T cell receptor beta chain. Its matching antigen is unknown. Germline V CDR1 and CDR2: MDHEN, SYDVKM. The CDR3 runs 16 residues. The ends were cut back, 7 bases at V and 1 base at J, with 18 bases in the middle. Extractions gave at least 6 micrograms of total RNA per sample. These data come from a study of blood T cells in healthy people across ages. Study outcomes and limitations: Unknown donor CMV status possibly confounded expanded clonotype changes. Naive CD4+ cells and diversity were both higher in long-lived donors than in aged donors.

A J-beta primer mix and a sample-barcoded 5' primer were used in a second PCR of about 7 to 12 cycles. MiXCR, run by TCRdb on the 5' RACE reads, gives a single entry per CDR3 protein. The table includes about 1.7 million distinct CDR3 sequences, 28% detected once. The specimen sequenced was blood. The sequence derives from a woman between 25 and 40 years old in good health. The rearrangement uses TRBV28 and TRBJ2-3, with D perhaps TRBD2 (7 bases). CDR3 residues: CASTLSRGRGTDTQYF. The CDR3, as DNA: TGTGCCAGCACCCTATCGCGGGGGCGGGGCACAGATACGCAGTATTTT.